These 26 T cell receptor beta chains originate from one sample sequenced in a study of Tregs in tolerant kidney transplant recipients. Related graft donors supplied nonmyeloablative bone marrow transplants, and mixed chimerism was transient. Assay: immunoSEQ multiplex PCR; the TCRdb copy retains only in-frame clones and omits some. The sample is made up of 15,000 or so clones, and the top ten hold 25% to 30% of it. The material was CD8+ T cells from blood (PBMCs), obtained 6 months after the transplant. The receptors shown here come from a human patient who received a combined kidney and bone marrow transplant. Some T cells may be graft donor cells.

Of note for this clone: The read ends 3 residues shy of where the CDR3 ends; the end is completed using the germline J gene. The rearrangement uses TRBV2 and TRBJ1-2; no firm D call. V lost 8 bases to trimming and J lost 4 bases, with 11 bases between them. Germline V lookup: CDR1 SNHLY, CDR2 FYNNEI. The CDR3 consists of 12 residues. The sequenced part of the CDR3 DNA is TGTGCCAGCCTCAGCGTTGCCTATGGC. Translation: CASLSVAYG. The whole CDR3 protein reads CASLSVAYGYTF.

As regards this clone: The read ends 3 residues early relative to the CDR3; the germline J gene fills the gap. The chain uses TRBV7-9 and TRBJ2-4, with 7 positions matching TRBD1. CDR3 length equals 14 residues. Germline assignment: CDR1 SEHNR and CDR2 FQNEAQ (reference sequence). The sequenced CDR3 bases are TGTGCCAGCAGCTTAGTTGGCGACAGGGACGGT. Amino acid sequence: CASSLVGDRDG. The complete CDR3 protein is CASSLVGDRDGQYF.

As to this clone: The read finishes 3 residues shy of the CDR3 end, and the germline J gene is used to complete it. This chain joins TRBV19 and TRBJ2-1, with 8 bases that match TRBD2. Germline lookup yields CDR1 LNHDA and CDR2 SQIVND (reference sequence). Trimming took 11 bases from V and 0 from J; bases not matched to a gene: 9. The CDR3 sequence is 15 residues long. The CDR3 protein is CAGGLAGSSYNEQFF. Partial CDR3 DNA: TGTGCCGGTGGGTTAGCGGGGAGCTCCTACAATGAG.

With respect to this clone: The CDR3 extends 3 residues past the end of the read, so its final part is completed from the germline J gene. V usage is TRBV7-7 and J usage is TRBJ2-5; no definite D call. CDR1 and CDR2 (germline): SSHAT, FNYEAQ (reference sequence). V was clipped by 5 bases and J by 5 bases, with 18 bases between them. This CDR3 is 15 amino acids long. CDR3 DNA (partial): TGTGCCAGCAGCCAAGAAGGGCTTCTGTGGGAGACC. Protein sequence: CASSQEGLLWET. The entire CDR3 protein reads CASSQEGLLWETQYF.

Turning to this clone: An end of the junction does not agree with germline; a read error may underlie this. The read halts 3 residues ahead of the CDR3 end, with the missing end drawn from the germline J gene. The genes are TRBV6-1 and TRBJ1-1; no clear D. This CDR3 comprises 11 residues. Germline-derived CDR1 and CDR2 are MNHNS and SASEGT. The chain's CDR3 is CASSEGLEAFF. The sequenced CDR3 bases are TGTGCCAGCAGCGAAGGACTTGAA.

About this clone itself: The CDR3 end lies 3 residues beyond the end of the read and is filled in from the germline J gene. V usage is TRBV12-3 or TRBV12-4 and J usage is TRBJ2-7; no firm D call. The V end was cut by 8 bases, the J end by 4 bases, with 15 bases between. CDR3 length equals 13 residues. The sequenced CDR3 bases are TGTGCCAGCGGCCCCACAGTTAGATACGAG. Amino acids: CASGPTVRYE. The whole CDR3 is CASGPTVRYEQYF.

As regards this clone: The DNA ends 3 residues before the CDR3 does, and the rest of the CDR3 is filled in from the germline J gene. The rearrangement uses TRBV19 and TRBJ2-5, with unresolved D. The CDR3 runs to 14 residues. Germline V lookup: CDR1 LNHDA, CDR2 SQIVND (reference sequence). Trimming pared 3 bases from V and 5 bases from J, leaving 13 bases between. Partial CDR3 DNA: TGTGCCAGTAGTATTCTTGCAGGAATGGAGACC. It translates to CASSILAGMET. The full CDR3 is CASSILAGMETQYF.

Notes on this clone: Read data end 3 residues before the CDR3 end; the end is taken from the germline J gene. This chain joins TRBV19 and TRBJ1-1; D perhaps matches TRBD1 (6 bases). Germline loops: CDR1 LNHDA, CDR2 SQIVND (reference sequence). With 10 bases removed from V and 2 bases from J, the gap between germline ends came to 14 bases. CDR3 size: 13 residues. The CDR3 sequence is CATARTANTEAFF. The part of the CDR3 DNA that was read is TGTGCCACCGCGAGGACAGCAAACACTGAA.

Regarding this clone: The CDR3 end is not reached by the read, which stops 3 residues before it; the germline J gene fills it in. V usage is TRBV19 and J usage is TRBJ1-4; 7 bases map to TRBD1. Germline V CDR1 and CDR2: LNHDA, SQIVND (reference sequence). The CDR3 contains 12 residues. CDR3 DNA (partial): TGTGCCAGTAGTATAGGGCAGGGGGGA. Its translation: CASSIGQGG. The full-length CDR3 reads as CASSIGQGGLFF.

For this clone: One junction end does not reproduce the germline sequence, and a read error may be involved. The read terminates 3 residues ahead of where the CDR3 ends, so the germline J gene completes it. This chain uses TRBV4-2 with TRBJ2-7; weak D call: TRBD1 (5 bases). The CDR3 loop spans 18 amino acids. From germline, CDR1 is LGHNA and CDR2 YNFKEQ. The sequenced part of the CDR3 DNA is TGCGCCAGCAGCCACCCACTATCCACGGACATCAGGCTCTACGAG. This gives the protein CASSHPLSTDIRLYE. The full CDR3 is CASSHPLSTDIRLYEQYF.

Comment on this clone: The read halts 3 residues ahead of the CDR3 end, with the missing end drawn from the germline J gene. The V and J genes are TRBV4-1 and TRBJ2-7; D is ambiguous. V lost 0 bases and J 3 bases, leaving 18 bases between the germline ends. The CDR3 totals 17 residues. Germline lookup yields CDR1 MGHRA and CDR2 YSYEKL. The CDR3 loop reads CASSQDFGPPLVYEQYF. CDR3 DNA, as far as it was read: TGCGCCAGCAGCCAAGATTTTGGGCCCCCGCTGGTCTACGAG.

Comment on this clone: From the germline J gene comes the end of the CDR3, since the read stops 3 residues before it. The chain uses TRBV11-2 and TRBJ2-1, with D tentatively TRBD2 (5 bases). The CDR3 extends over 15 amino acids. V shed 11 bases and J shed 9 bases, with 26 bases lying between them. Germline V CDR1 and CDR2: SGHAT, FQNNGV. CDR3 region: CAAIGRVSNIGEQFF. The covered CDR3 bases are TGTGCCGCCATTGGGCGGGTATCCAATATCGGTGAG. The complete variable domain, with remaining parts taken from reference TRBV11-2 and TRBJ2-1, reads EAGVAQSPRYKIIEKRQSVAFWCNPISGHATLYWYQQILGQGPKLLIQFQNNGVVDDSQLPKDRFSAERLKGVDSTLKIQPAKLEDSAVYLCAAIGRVSNIGEQFFGPGTRLTVL.

Partial CDR3 DNA: TGCAGCGTTAGTCCGGGGATCATTTCCTACGAG. Translating it yields CSVSPGIISYE. The full CDR3 protein is CSVSPGIISYEQYF. This chain uses TRBV29-1 with TRBJ2-7; the D gene is possibly TRBD2 (5 bases). Coverage ceases 3 residues before the CDR3 finishes, and the germline J gene fills in the end. The CDR3 sequence is 14 residues long. The V and J ends lost 5 bases and 1 base respectively, with 15 bases between them. The germline V gene has CDR1 SQVTM and CDR2 ANQGSEA.

For this clone: The read terminates 3 residues ahead of where the CDR3 ends, so the germline J gene completes it. This chain joins TRBV11-2 and TRBJ2-1; TRBD2 agrees at 11 bases. The CDR3 length is 14 residues. Trimming at V came to 3 bases and at J to 9 bases, leaving 4 bases not matched to a gene. Germline V gene data show CDR1 as SGHAT and CDR2 as FQNNGV. The sequenced CDR3 bases are TGTGCCAGCAGCTTCACTAGCGGGAGCAGTGAG. It is translated as CASSFTSGSSE. The full CDR3 protein is CASSFTSGSSEQFF.

Worth noting for this clone: The read ends 3 residues before the CDR3 terminus; that terminus is restored from the germline J gene. The chain employs TRBV5-6 and TRBJ2-7; TRBD1 matches 11 bases. The germline V gene has CDR1 SGHDT and CDR2 YYEEEE. The trim removed 4 bases at V and 6 bases at J, leaving 3 bases unmatched. The length of the CDR3 is 13 residues. The covered CDR3 bases are TGTGCCAGCAGCCCGGACAGGGGGCGCGAG. This encodes CASSPDRGRE. The entire CDR3 is CASSPDRGREQYF.

With respect to this clone: The missing CDR3 end, 3 residues past where the read stops, is filled in from the germline J gene. The V and J genes are TRBV13 and TRBJ1-5; D might be TRBD1 (6 bases). Germline loops: CDR1 PRHDT, CDR2 FYEKMQ (reference sequence). The V and J ends lost 6 bases and 6 bases respectively, with 12 bases between them. This CDR3 contains 13 residues. This chain's CDR3 is CASSTGRFQPQHF. The DNA read from the CDR3 is TGTGCCAGCAGTACAGGGAGGTTTCAGCCC.

With regard to this clone: The read terminates 3 residues before the CDR3 end, so the remaining end is supplied by the germline J gene. The J gene is TRBJ2-2, the V gene TRBV29-1, with TRBD1 as a possible D gene (5 bases). The CDR3 has 11 amino acids. The V end was cut by 7 bases, the J end by 3 bases, with 6 bases between. Germline CDR1 and CDR2: SQVTM and ANQGSEA. The sequenced part of the CDR3 DNA is TGCAGCGCCAGGGACACCGGGGAG. It is translated as CSARDTGE. The complete CDR3 sequence is CSARDTGELFF.

A remark on this clone: The DNA ends 3 residues before the CDR3 does, and the rest of the CDR3 is filled in from the germline J gene. The chain uses TRBV11-2 and TRBJ2-2; 9 positions match TRBD2. The length of the CDR3 is 15 residues. CDR1 is SGHAT and CDR2 is FQNNGV in the germline V gene. J was trimmed by 3 bases and V by 8 bases; bases with no gene match: 7. CDR3 bases read: TGTGCCAGCCTCGGGTTAGCGGGAGACACCGGGGAG. As protein: CASLGLAGDTGE. The full-length CDR3 reads as CASLGLAGDTGELFF.

The DNA read from the CDR3 is TGTGCCAGCCCCCTGACCGGGACAAGCCAATACAATGAG. Its translation: CASPLTGTSQYNE. The complete CDR3 sequence is CASPLTGTSQYNEQFF. V usage is TRBV6-2 or TRBV6-3 and J usage is TRBJ2-1, with D possibly TRBD1 on 6 matching bases. The CDR3 is cut off 3 residues early in the read; its end comes from the germline J gene. The CDR3 length is 16 residues. Germline loops: CDR1 MNHEY, CDR2 SVGEGT. Trimming left V 8 bases short and J 4 bases short, with 21 bases between.

Concerning this clone: The read stops 3 residues short of the end of the CDR3; the missing end is completed from the germline J gene. The chain joins TRBV11-2 to TRBJ1-2; tentative D call: TRBD1 (5 bases). The CDR3 runs 14 residues. The germline V and J ends were trimmed by 4 bases and 7 bases, with 16 bases remaining between them. CDR1 and CDR2 from the germline V gene are SGHAT and FQNNGV. CDR3: CASSWGGGSGGYTF. The sequenced CDR3 bases are TGTGCCAGCAGCTGGGGGGGAGGGTCTGGTGGC.

Concerning this clone itself: The read terminates 3 residues ahead of where the CDR3 ends, so the germline J gene completes it. This rearrangement joins TRBV19 to TRBJ2-1, with 13 bases matching TRBD2. This CDR3 contains 18 residues. CDR1 and CDR2 (germline): LNHDA, SQIVND (reference sequence). Losses at the gene ends were 7 bases for V and 8 bases for J; bases not matched to a gene: 17. The CDR3 spells CASMNRTSGGLYDYEQFF. Incomplete CDR3 DNA: TGTGCCAGTATGAATAGGACTAGCGGGGGCCTTTATGACTATGAG. The whole variable domain, filled in from reference TRBV19 and TRBJ2-1, reads DGGITQSPKYLFRKEGQNVTLSCEQNLNHDAMYWYRQDPGQGLRLIYYSQIVNDFQKGDIAEGYSVSREKKESFPLTVTSAQKNPTAFYLCASMNRTSGGLYDYEQFFGPGTRLTVL.

In regard to this clone: The CDR3 extends 3 residues past the end of the read, so its final part is completed from the germline J gene. This same CDR3 is encoded by further DNA sequences in the sample. The chain combines TRBV5-1 with TRBJ1-3; 9 bases are a match to TRBD1. This CDR3 comprises 17 residues. Germline lookup yields CDR1 SGHRS and CDR2 YFSETQ. The V gene end was trimmed by 0 bases and the J gene end by 0 bases; junction bases not matched to a gene: 4. The part of the CDR3 DNA that was read is TGCGCCAGCAGCTTGGAGGGACAGGGCCCCTCTGGAAACACC. It encodes CASSLEGQGPSGNT. The whole CDR3 is CASSLEGQGPSGNTIYF.

For this clone: The read falls 3 residues short of the CDR3 end, and the missing part is taken from the germline J gene. The rearrangement links TRBV30 to TRBJ2-7; a possible D gene is TRBD2 (6 bases). The CDR3 sequence is 12 residues long. CDR1 GTSNPN and CDR2 SVGIG come from the germline V gene (reference sequence). Trimming pared 4 bases from V and 0 bases from J, leaving 7 bases between. CDR3 DNA, as far as it was read: TGTGCCTGGATGCGGGACTCCTACGAG. This encodes CAWMRDSYE. The full CDR3 is CAWMRDSYEQYF.

About this clone itself: The observed sequence ends 3 residues before the CDR3 terminus, with the missing tail filled in from the germline J gene. The chain has TRBV5-1 and TRBJ2-2; tentatively, D is TRBD1 (6 bases). The V gene's germline CDR1 is SGHRS and CDR2 YFSETQ. The CDR3 is 15 amino acids. The DNA read from the CDR3 is TGCGCCAGCAGCCTGGGACATTCATTAGACGAAAAG. Translating it yields CASSLGHSLDEK. The entire CDR3 reads CASSLGHSLDEKLFF.

Worth noting for this clone: The DNA ends 3 residues before the CDR3 does, and the rest of the CDR3 is filled in from the germline J gene. The chain employs TRBV7-6 and TRBJ1-2, with D tentatively TRBD1 (5 bases). The CDR3 loop spans 13 amino acids. Germline CDR1 is SGHVS and CDR2 is FNYEAQ. The sequenced part of the CDR3 DNA is TGTGCCAGCAGCTTCACGGTGACAGATACC. This gives the protein CASSFTVTDT. The whole CDR3 sequence reads CASSFTVTDTYTF.

The CDR3 spells CASSPFSGTANTGELFF. The DNA read from the CDR3 is TGTGCCAGCAGTCCATTTTCCGGGACTGCGAACACCGGGGAG. The chain carries TRBV6-7 and TRBJ2-2, with a tentative D call TRBD2 (6 bases). With the read ending 3 residues before the CDR3 end, the germline J gene is used to fill in that end. TRBV6-7 is marked as an open reading frame, function uncertain. The CDR3 has 17 amino acids. Trimming stripped 5 bases from V and 0 bases from J, with 16 bases between.